One and the same sample provided the 31 T cell receptor beta chains below, sequenced in a study of cytotoxic CD8 clonotypes in ibrutinib-treated CLL. TCRdb keeps only in-frame clones here, not all; method: immunoSEQ multiplex PCR. The sample yields around 42,000 clones, approximately 65% seen once. The starting material was PBMCs, obtained after 24 months of ibrutinib treatment. These receptors all come from a human donor with chronic lymphocytic leukemia.

This clone was found a few times. CDR3 DNA sequence: TGTGCCATCAGTACTTCAACTCGGGACAGGTTAGACTACGAGCAGTACTTC. This codes for CAISTSTRDRLDYEQYF. The rearrangement uses TRBV10-3 and TRBJ2-7; 8 nucleotides agree with TRBD1. The germline gives CDR1 ENHRY, CDR2 SYGVKD. The V segment lost 5 bases and the J segment 3 bases; nucleotides outside the gene matches: 15. CDR3 size: 17 residues.

This chain connects TRBV19 to TRBJ1-5; 9 bases are shared with TRBD1. Germline lookup yields CDR1 LNHDA and CDR2 SQIVND (reference sequence). The CDR3 runs 12 residues. V lost 9 bases to trimming and J lost 10 bases; unmatched junction nucleotides: 7. CDR3 in DNA: TGTGCCAGCTCGGACAGGGGTGGACCCCAGCATTTT. Protein: CASSDRGGPQHF.

The V and J genes are TRBV6-6 and TRBJ1-5; no reliable D call. The germline V gene encodes CDR1 MNHNY and CDR2 SVGAGI (reference sequence). V gave up 6 bases and J gave up 0 bases, with 9 bases separating them. The CDR3 runs 14 residues. CDR3 residues: CASRTEYSNQPQHF. The CDR3 DNA sequence: TGTGCCAGCAGGACGGAATATAGCAATCAGCCCCAGCATTTT.

The chain employs TRBV7-2 and TRBJ2-5, with 12 positions matching TRBD2. The CDR3 runs 18 residues. Looked up from germline, CDR1 is SGHTA and CDR2 is FQGNSA. Germline trimming cut 5 bases from V and 2 bases from J; bases unmatched to any gene: 12. Written as DNA, the CDR3 is TGTGCCAGCAGCCGATCCGGACTAGCGGGGTTAACGCAAGAGACCCAGTACTTC. Translated, it gives CASSRSGLAGLTQETQYF.

The gene calls are TRBV4-2 and TRBJ2-1; TRBD2 aligns across 10 bases. This CDR3 has 16 amino acids. V lost 1 base to trimming and J lost 3 bases; unmatched junction nucleotides: 3. Germline V gene data show CDR1 as LGHNA and CDR2 as YNFKEQ. The CDR3 sequence: CASSQVASGGYNEQFF. CDR3 nucleotides: TGTGCCAGCAGCCAAGTGGCTAGCGGGGGCTACAATGAGCAGTTCTTC.

The rearrangement joins TRBV6-6 to TRBJ2-7; TRBD2 aligns across 11 bases. This CDR3 has 16 amino acids. CDR1 MNHNY and CDR2 SVGAGI come from the germline V gene (reference sequence). V lost 5 bases to trimming and J lost 6 bases; unmatched junction nucleotides: 12. CDR3 bases: TGTGCCAGCAGTCCAATTAGCGGGGGGGGCAAGGCCGAGCAGTACTTC. This sequence encodes CASSPISGGGKAEQYF.

This rearrangement joins TRBV28 to TRBJ2-7, with D maybe TRBD2 (5 bases). CDR3 length: 14 residues. V was clipped by 3 bases and J by 4 bases, with 13 bases between them. From germline, CDR1 is MDHEN and CDR2 SYDVKM. The CDR3 DNA reads TGTGCCAGCAGTTTTCGTGGACTGGCTTACGAGCAGTACTTC. Protein sequence: CASSFRGLAYEQYF.

J is TRBJ1-5 and V is TRBV2; 7 bases agree with TRBD1. The V gene end was trimmed by 6 bases and the J gene end by 2 bases; junction bases not matched to a gene: 7. The CDR3 totals 15 residues. Germline lookup yields CDR1 SNHLY and CDR2 FYNNEI. CDR3 loop: CASSDRAFGNQPQHF. The CDR3 DNA reads TGTGCCAGCAGCGACAGGGCATTTGGCAATCAGCCCCAGCATTTT.

The CDR3 DNA sequence: TGTGCCAGTATGCCGGGACTAGCGTCCACCGGGGAGCTGTTTTTT. Its translation: CASMPGLASTGELFF. The chain links TRBV19 to TRBJ2-2; TRBD2 agrees at 10 bases. J was trimmed by 4 bases and V by 7 bases; bases with no gene match: 6. Per the germline V gene, CDR1 is LNHDA and CDR2 is SQIVND (reference sequence). The CDR3 covers 15 residues.

The chain recombines TRBV19 with TRBJ2-7; D not certain. V lost 2 bases, J lost 1 base, and 12 bases lay in between. Germline V CDR1 and CDR2: LNHDA, SQIVND (reference sequence). The CDR3 has 15 residues. CDR3 bases: TGTGCCAGTAGTATACAAATCTCCGGGTCCTACGAGCAGTACTTC. Protein product: CASSIQISGSYEQYF.

The CDR3 reads CASSLTPGDEKLFF. The CDR3 nucleotides read TGCGCCAGCAGCTTGACTCCCGGCGACGAAAAACTGTTTTTT. V gene TRBV5-1 combines with J gene TRBJ1-4; D remains ambiguous. This CDR3 is built from 14 residues. V was trimmed by 1 base and J by 8 bases, leaving 12 bases between them. Germline loops: CDR1 SGHRS, CDR2 YFSETQ.

The rearrangement joins TRBV6-5 to TRBJ2-1; D is possibly TRBD1 (6 bases). CDR3 length equals 15 residues. Germline values: CDR1 MNHEY, CDR2 SVGAGI. V gave up 6 bases and J gave up 0 bases, with 12 bases separating them. As DNA, the CDR3 is TGTGCCAGCAGACAACAGGGACCCTCCTACAATGAGCAGTTCTTC. This codes for CASRQQGPSYNEQFF.

J is TRBJ2-5 and V is TRBV18, with 12 bases lining up with TRBD2. Germline lookup yields CDR1 KGHSH and CDR2 LQKENI. V lost 6 bases to trimming and J lost 2 bases; unmatched junction nucleotides: 4. This CDR3 is 15 amino acids long. The CDR3 is CASSLAGGPQETQYF. CDR3 DNA: TGTGCCAGCTCCCTAGCGGGGGGGCCTCAAGAGACCCAGTACTTC.

V and J are TRBV7-9 and TRBJ2-3, with 7 bases lining up with TRBD1. V shed 7 bases, J shed 5 bases, and the junction held 6 bases outside the gene matches. The germline CDR1 and CDR2 sequences are SEHNR and FQNEAQ (reference sequence). The CDR3 is 13 amino acids. CDR3 sequence reads: CASKVRGLDTQYF. DNA of the CDR3: TGTGCCAGCAAGGTCAGGGGGTTAGATACGCAGTATTTT.

This chain uses TRBV5-5 with TRBJ1-2; 7 bases fit TRBD1. Germline assignment: CDR1 SGHKS and CDR2 YYEKEE (reference sequence). The CDR3 spans 16 residues. The junction had 5 bases not matched to a gene; V was cut back by 0 bases and J by 0 bases. In DNA form, the CDR3 reads TGTGCCAGCAGCTTGGTTGTGACAGGGACTAACTATGGCTACACCTTC. It translates to CASSLVVTGTNYGYTF. Complete variable domain (other parts from reference TRBV5-5 and TRBJ1-2): DAGVTQSPTHLIKTRGQQVTLRCSPISGHKSVSWYQQVLGQGPQFIFQYYEKEERGRGNFPDRFSARQFPNYSSELNVNALLLGDSALYLCASSLVVTGTNYGYTFGSGTRLTVV.

In this sample, this clone turned up a few times. The rearrangement uses TRBV29-1 and TRBJ2-7, with 10 nucleotides matching TRBD2. CDR1 is SQVTM and CDR2 is ANQGSEA in the germline V gene. The CDR3 is made up of 14 amino acids. V shed 4 bases, J shed 6 bases, and the junction held 9 bases outside the gene matches. CDR3: CSVGPAGGPGEQYF. The CDR3 DNA reads as TGCAGCGTTGGCCCAGCGGGAGGGCCGGGCGAGCAGTACTTC.

The V and J genes are TRBV5-4 and TRBJ2-7; 7 nucleotides align to TRBD1. Looked up from germline, CDR1 is SGHNT and CDR2 is YYREEE (reference sequence). With 0 bases clipped from V and 3 bases from J, the junction kept 6 bases outside the gene matches. CDR3 length: 15 amino acids. In nucleotides, the CDR3 is TGTGCCAGCAGCTTGGAGATGAGACAGGGCTACGAGCAGTACTTC. As protein: CASSLEMRQGYEQYF.

The V and J genes are TRBV5-1 and TRBJ1-1; D unresolved. The CDR3 sequence is 13 residues long. The V and J ends lost 2 bases and 4 bases respectively, with 9 bases between them. Germline V gene lookup returns CDR1 SGHRS and CDR2 YFSETQ. As DNA, the CDR3 is TGCGCCAGCAGCTTAGGTCCTGGCACTGAAGCTTTCTTT. Its translation: CASSLGPGTEAFF.

The chain recombines TRBV29-1 with TRBJ2-7, with D unclear. From germline, CDR1 is SQVTM and CDR2 ANQGSEA. The CDR3 covers 11 residues. Trimming shortened V by 4 bases and J by 2 bases, and 6 bases separated the two germline ends. CDR3 protein: CSVVNAYEQYF. DNA of the CDR3: TGCAGCGTTGTCAACGCCTACGAGCAGTACTTC.

CDR3 DNA sequence: TGTGCCAGCAGTACAGCGGGGGGGGTCAATGAGCAGTTCTTC. It translates to CASSTAGGVNEQFF. The chain is built from TRBV6-5 and TRBJ2-1; 10 bases agree with TRBD2. Germline values: CDR1 MNHEY, CDR2 SVGAGI. After removal of 5 bases from V and 6 bases from J, the junction contained 4 bases not matched to a gene. This CDR3 is 14 amino acids long.

There are many counts of this clone. The chain has TRBV7-6 and TRBJ1-6; a possible D gene is TRBD1 (5 bases). The CDR3 runs to 14 residues. The ends were cut back, 1 base at V and 9 bases at J, with 10 bases in the middle. Germline V gene data show CDR1 as SGHVS and CDR2 as FNYEAQ. CDR3 sequence (DNA): TGTGCCAGCAGCTTAGGGGGCGCAGGTTCACCCCTCCACTTT. Translated: CASSLGGAGSPLHF.

This clone showed up just a few times. The chain couples TRBV5-1 to TRBJ2-3; 8 nucleotides agree with TRBD1. The CDR3 covers 14 residues. Germline V gives CDR1 SGHRS, CDR2 YFSETQ. Trimming cost V 0 bases and J 8 bases; bases outside gene matches: 5. The CDR3 spells CASSLGQGAGTQYF. Here the CDR3 DNA reads TGCGCCAGCAGCTTGGGTCAGGGGGCGGGTACGCAGTATTTT.

The V call is TRBV7-6, the J call TRBJ1-3; D is ambiguous. The germline V gene encodes CDR1 SGHVS and CDR2 FNYEAQ. With 2 bases removed from V and 2 bases from J, the gap between germline ends came to 10 bases. The CDR3 has 15 residues. The CDR3 coding sequence is TGTGCCAGCAGCTTAACAGAATCTCCTGGAAACACCATATATTTT. It is translated as CASSLTESPGNTIYF.

Ten or more counts support this clone. This chain connects TRBV9 to TRBJ1-2; 7 bases fit TRBD1. The CDR3 spans 13 residues. The junction had 7 bases not matched to a gene; V was cut back by 4 bases and J by 7 bases. Germline-derived CDR1 and CDR2 are SGDLS and YYNGEE. CDR3 region: CASSRSQGTGYTF. CDR3 DNA sequence: TGTGCCAGCAGCCGTTCACAGGGGACTGGCTACACCTTC. The whole variable domain, remainder taken from reference TRBV9 and TRBJ1-2, is DSGVTQTPKHLITATGQRVTLRCSPRSGDLSVYWYQQSLDQGLQFLIQYYNGEERAKGNILERFSAQQFPDLHSELNLSSLELGDSALYFCASSRSQGTGYTFGSGTRLTVV.

The gene calls are TRBV7-3 and TRBJ2-5, with D possibly being TRBD2 (5 bases). Germline V gives CDR1 SGHTA, CDR2 FQGTGA. Trimming cost V 3 bases and J 5 bases, with 10 bases left between them. This CDR3 has 13 residues. The DNA for the CDR3 is TGTGCCAGCAGCTTTGAGGGCGGCGAGACCCAGTACTTC. Its protein product is CASSFEGGETQYF.

The chain combines TRBV6-6 with TRBJ2-2; TRBD1 or TRBD2 may be the D gene (5 bases each). Germline assignment: CDR1 MNHNY and CDR2 SVGAGI (reference sequence). Trimming pared 5 bases from V and 3 bases from J, leaving 16 bases between. This CDR3 is 16 amino acids long. As DNA, the CDR3 is TGTGCCAGCAGTCCCTCCGGTGGGACCCACACCGGGGAGCTGTTTTTT. Translation gives CASSPSGGTHTGELFF.

The chain has TRBV5-4 and TRBJ2-1; the match to TRBD2 covers 10 bases. J was trimmed by 5 bases and V by 4 bases; bases with no gene match: 6. This CDR3 has 15 amino acids. The germline V gene has CDR1 SGHNT and CDR2 YYREEE (reference sequence). The CDR3 coding sequence is TGTGCCAGCAGCCTAGGACTAGCGGAGCACAATGAGCAGTTCTTC. It yields the protein CASSLGLAEHNEQFF.

V gene TRBV27 combines with J gene TRBJ2-5; D might be TRBD1 or TRBD2, each matching 6 bases. The CDR3 sequence is 14 residues long. Trimming cost V 3 bases and J 5 bases, with 13 bases left between them. CDR1 MNHEY and CDR2 SMNVEV come from the germline V gene (reference sequence). Here the CDR3 DNA reads TGTGCCAGCAGTTTGTCGGGGGCTGGGGAGACCCAGTACTTC. It translates to CASSLSGAGETQYF.

V is TRBV15 and J is TRBJ1-4, with D perhaps TRBD1 (5 bases). V lost 0 bases to trimming and J lost 10 bases, with 15 bases between them. Looked up from germline, CDR1 is LNHNV and CDR2 is YYDKDF (reference sequence). This CDR3 contains 15 residues. In nucleotides, the CDR3 is TGTGCCACCAGCAGAGATCGGGGGGGTGGTGGAAAACTGTTTTTT. As protein: CATSRDRGGGGKLFF.

This clone appeared a few times. This chain links TRBV19 with TRBJ1-2; D is possibly TRBD1 (5 bases). The germline V gene encodes CDR1 LNHDA and CDR2 SQIVND (reference sequence). CDR3 length: 13 residues. V lost 6 bases and J 4 bases, leaving 12 bases between the germline ends. CDR3 DNA sequence: TGTGCCAGTAGCACGCGAGGGGCCTATGGCTACACCTTC. Translation: CASSTRGAYGYTF.

The J gene is TRBJ2-4, the V gene TRBV15; D possibly corresponds to TRBD1 (5 bases). The CDR3 runs 18 residues. Per germline, CDR1 LNHNV and CDR2 YYDKDF (reference sequence). The germline V and J ends were trimmed by 0 bases and 0 bases, with 15 bases remaining between them. As DNA, the CDR3 is TGTGCCACCAGCAGAGATCGTAGACAGTTTCTAGCCAAAAACATTCAGTACTTC. Residues: CATSRDRRQFLAKNIQYF.